The present entry profiles one T cell receptor beta chain with its context. Its antigen is still unknown. PCR involved 60 Vbeta and 13 Jbeta primers. TCRdb's copy holds only in-frame clones and misses some; the assay was immunoSEQ multiplex PCR. The sample has 130,000 to 150,000 clones; about four fifths are singletons. The sample comes from a study of cytomegalovirus exposure and HLA in healthy donors. Broader study findings: The authors judged a highly shared variant cluster likely a sequencing artifact.

The CDR3 consists of 14 residues. Trimming left V 6 bases short and J 4 bases short, with 13 bases between. The germline V gene has CDR1 LGHNT and CDR2 FRNRAP. The specimen sequenced was PBMCs. V and J are TRBV12-5 and TRBJ2-1; D is perhaps TRBD1 (6 bases). The receptor comes from a man aged 40-49 years in good health and CMV-seronegative. CDR3 in DNA: TGTGCTAGTGGCCTCACAGGGATTTACAATGAGCAGTTCTTC. As protein: CASGLTGIYNEQFF.